These T cell receptor beta chains were read from a single sample in a study of coeliac disease. The data were produced by immunoSEQ multiplex PCR, yet TCRdb's version contains in-frame clones alone and is incomplete. The table shows several thousand clones, with roughly 70% occurring only once. Sequences were obtained from intraepithelial lymphocytes from the gut. All receptors come from a young woman with active celiac disease. The conserved cysteine and the conserved F or W are not part of the CDR3 here. Not all rows give a size; the values are once, few, many and, for expanded clones, a class.

clone_size v_call cdr3_length cdr3_aa
- TRBV10-2 11 ASSDRTSYEQY
- TRBV13 14 ASSSRVEGTYQPQH
- TRBV12-5 15 ASGLVPQPTGSYGYT
- TRBV19 13 ASSGQGYSNQPQH
- TRBV7-9 15 ASSWSPGQGGYNQQF
- TRBV5-5 13 ASSLGFGDLREQY
- TRBV27 12 ASSFGTANNEQF
few TRBV4-3 15 ASSQGWRPGYNSPLH
few TRBV19 11 ASSIGERTEAF
- TRBV10-1 10 ASPTPGTRKY
- TRBV7-2 16 ASSLPQGYLISPGELF
- TRBV6-1 11 ASSGALTDTQY
- TRBV4-2 11 ASSGGKHYEQY
- TRBV6-6 12 ASSYDRNTDTQY
- TRBV2 13 ASNYQSSYNSPLH
- TRBV28 10 ASRRTAGELF
- TRBV7-9 11 ASSLAGENIQY
- TRBV6-1 16 ASSEGPGLKMRGNEQF
- TRBV11-1 13 ASSPTRGPNSPLH
- TRBV7-3 13 ASSLSSGRLTEAF